Presented here are 16 T cell receptor beta chains from one specimen sequenced in a study of cytotoxic CD8 clonotypes in ibrutinib-treated CLL (dated by TCRdb to the early 2020s). The sample's time point, from its label and the paper: approximately 2 years on ibrutinib. The method was the immunoSEQ multiplex PCR assay. TCRdb carries this immuneACCESS record with in-frame sequences only. Its versions omit some clonotypes, under half of them owing to an unresolved V gene in the studies checked, with the rest unexplained. The table for this sample lists nearly 50,000 clones; roughly three fifths of them were counted only once. The top ten clones comprise around a quarter of the sample. The starting material was PBMCs, obtained after 24 months of ibrutinib treatment. These receptors were collected from a human donor with chronic lymphocytic leukemia.

The genes are TRBV27 and TRBJ1-2; D is unclear. The CDR3 has 13 residues. The V gene lost 6 bases and the J gene lost 4 bases, with 12 bases spanning the gap. From germline, CDR1 is MNHEY and CDR2 SMNVEV (reference sequence). The CDR3 sequence: CASSPGRGYGYTF. In DNA, the CDR3 is TGTGCCAGCAGCCCCGGGCGAGGCTATGGCTACACCTTC.

CDR3 sequence: CASTFGSKQFF. Written as DNA, the CDR3 is TGTGCCAGCACCTTTGGGTCAAAGCAGTTCTTC. The chain employs TRBV6-1 and TRBJ2-1; no firm D call. Germline CDR1 and CDR2: MNHNS and SASEGT. V was shortened by 7 bases and J by 11 bases, with 12 bases between the two germline ends. This CDR3 is 11 amino acids long.

This clone occurred a few times. The rearrangement links TRBV7-9 to TRBJ1-4, with TRBD1 as a possible D gene (5 bases). Germline V gene sequence: CDR1 SEHNR, CDR2 FQNEAQ (reference sequence). The CDR3 contains 17 residues. With 5 bases removed from V and 0 bases from J, the gap between germline ends came to 16 bases. The CDR3 reads CASSVPRQGATNEKLFF. CDR3 bases: TGTGCCAGCAGCGTGCCCCGACAAGGGGCAACTAATGAAAAACTGTTTTTT.

There are many counts of this clone. The chain couples TRBV10-1 to TRBJ2-3, with 7 bases matching TRBD2. The germline gives CDR1 WNHNN, CDR2 SYGVQD (reference sequence). The V segment lost 3 bases and the J segment 2 bases; nucleotides outside the gene matches: 5. This CDR3 has 15 residues. The CDR3 loop is CASSDGRGVTDTQYF. In nucleotides, the CDR3 is TGCGCCAGCAGTGATGGGAGGGGAGTCACAGATACGCAGTATTTT.

This chain joins TRBV5-1 and TRBJ2-5, with 8 nucleotides matching TRBD1. The CDR3 is made up of 15 amino acids. V lost 2 bases and J lost 5; bases outside the gene matches: 8. Per the germline V gene, CDR1 is SGHRS and CDR2 is YFSETQ. The CDR3 loop reads CASSFGQGALETQYF. The CDR3 DNA follows: TGCGCCAGCAGCTTTGGGCAGGGGGCTCTGGAGACCCAGTACTTC.

The chain is built from TRBV5-4 and TRBJ1-1, with 9 bases lining up with TRBD1. The V segment lost 7 bases and the J segment 5 bases; nucleotides outside the gene matches: 6. The germline V gene encodes CDR1 SGHNT and CDR2 YYREEE (reference sequence). The CDR3 extends over 13 amino acids. The CDR3 nucleotides are TGTGCCAGCGAGGAGGGACAGGGTACTGAAGCTTTCTTT. Protein product: CASEEGQGTEAFF.

V usage is TRBV5-1 and J usage is TRBJ1-2; D ambiguous. V lost 0 bases, J lost 8 bases, and 11 bases lay in between. This CDR3 contains 13 residues. The germline V gene encodes CDR1 SGHRS and CDR2 YFSETQ. CDR3: CASSLGGSGGYTF. The CDR3 DNA follows: TGCGCCAGCAGCTTGGGCGGTAGTGGGGGCTACACCTTC.

The chain joins TRBV5-1 to TRBJ2-3; a possible D gene is TRBD2 (6 bases). CDR3 length: 13 residues. Germline-derived CDR1 and CDR2 are SGHRS and YFSETQ. V dropped 6 bases and J dropped 1 base, with 9 bases sitting between them. The CDR3 spells CASTPGGTDTQYF. Here the CDR3 DNA reads TGCGCCAGCACCCCGGGAGGCACAGATACGCAGTATTTT.

The chain joins TRBV14 to TRBJ2-5, with D possibly matching TRBD2 (5 bases). This CDR3 is 17 amino acids long. V lost 0 bases and J 5 bases, leaving 19 bases between the germline ends. Germline CDR1 reads SGHDN; CDR2 reads FVKESK. The CDR3 DNA reads TGTGCCAGCAGCCAAGATACCGGGTCAGCTAGGAGGGAGACCCAGTACTTC. It is translated as CASSQDTGSARRETQYF.

The chain carries TRBV19 and TRBJ1-1; the D gene is possibly TRBD1 (6 bases). Trimming removed 9 bases at V and 0 bases at J, with 14 bases between. CDR3 length: 14 residues. Germline CDR1 reads LNHDA; CDR2 reads SQIVND (reference sequence). The CDR3, as DNA: TGTGCCAGCCAACAGGGCGGAATGAACACTGAAGCTTTCTTT. Its protein is CASQQGGMNTEAFF.

The chain is built from TRBV5-1 and TRBJ1-2, with 7 positions matching TRBD1. The CDR3 runs to 14 residues. V lost 6 bases and J lost 3; bases outside the gene matches: 8. Looked up from germline, CDR1 is SGHRS and CDR2 is YFSETQ. CDR3 sequence reads: CASTATGNDYGYTF. Here the CDR3 DNA reads TGCGCCAGCACCGCGACAGGGAACGACTATGGCTACACCTTC.

The chain combines TRBV19 with TRBJ2-7; D perhaps matches TRBD2 (5 bases). The CDR3 runs to 14 residues. Per germline, CDR1 LNHDA and CDR2 SQIVND (reference sequence). V was shortened by 4 bases and J by 3 bases, with 13 bases between the two germline ends. The CDR3 nucleotides are TGTGCCAGTAGTACTTCTGACGGGAACTACGAGCAGTACTTC. Protein product: CASSTSDGNYEQYF.

The table lists this clone with a few counts. The chain is built from TRBV6-5 and TRBJ1-1; D may be TRBD1 (6 bases). The CDR3 sequence is 14 residues long. Germline CDR1 MNHEY, CDR2 SVGAGI. With 2 bases removed from V and 0 bases from J, the gap between germline ends came to 7 bases. CDR3 sequence: CASSYTGMNTEAFF. The CDR3 DNA follows: TGTGCCAGCAGTTACACAGGGATGAACACTGAAGCTTTCTTT.

This clone was observed many times. The chain combines TRBV6-5 with TRBJ2-2, with D possibly matching TRBD2 (5 bases). Germline CDR1 MNHEY, CDR2 SVGAGI. The CDR3 totals 16 residues. Trimming pared 0 bases from V and 2 bases from J, leaving 10 bases between. CDR3 DNA: TGTGCCAGCAGTTACTCGACCAGCGGAAACACCGGGGAGCTGTTTTTT. This codes for CASSYSTSGNTGELFF.

This clone was seen a handful of times. J is TRBJ2-2 and V is TRBV5-1; no clear D gene. Germline-derived CDR1 and CDR2 are SGHRS and YFSETQ. This CDR3 comprises 15 residues. Trimming left V 0 bases short and J 0 bases short, with 6 bases between. CDR3 coding DNA: TGCGCCAGCAGCTTGGACGCGACGAACACCGGGGAGCTGTTTTTT. The encoded protein is CASSLDATNTGELFF.

This clone showed up many times. The chain links TRBV6-1 to TRBJ1-1; 7 positions match TRBD1. Germline CDR1 and CDR2: MNHNS and SASEGT. V shed 2 bases and J 4 bases; nucleotides not matched to a gene: 7. The CDR3 has 15 residues. Here the CDR3 DNA reads TGTGCCAGCAGTGAAAGGCAGGGGGTAATCACTGAAGCTTTCTTT. It specifies CASSERQGVITEAFF.